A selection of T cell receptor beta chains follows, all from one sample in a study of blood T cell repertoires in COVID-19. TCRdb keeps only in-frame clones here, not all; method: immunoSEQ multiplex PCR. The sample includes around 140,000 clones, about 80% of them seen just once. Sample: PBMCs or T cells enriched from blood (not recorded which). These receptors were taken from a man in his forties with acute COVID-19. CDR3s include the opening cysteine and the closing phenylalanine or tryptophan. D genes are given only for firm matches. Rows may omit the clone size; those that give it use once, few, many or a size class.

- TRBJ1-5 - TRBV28 CASRGGWGNQPQHF TGTGCCAGCAGGGGGGGTTGGGGCAATCAGCCCCAGCATTTT
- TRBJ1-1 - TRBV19 CASTGNSPEAFF TGTGCCAGTACCGGAAACAGTCCTGAAGCTTTCTTT
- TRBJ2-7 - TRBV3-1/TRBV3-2 CASSQGGGPYEQYF TGTGCCAGCAGCCAAGGGGGGGGCCCCTACGAGCAGTACTTC
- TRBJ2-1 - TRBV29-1 CSVDELAYNEQFF TGCAGCGTTGATGAACTCGCATACAATGAGCAGTTCTTC
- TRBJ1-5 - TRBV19 CASSIAGNQPQHF TGTGCCAGTAGTATAGCGGGCAATCAGCCCCAGCATTTT
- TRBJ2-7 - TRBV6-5 CASSRTDWSYEQYF TGTGCCAGCAGTCGGACGGACTGGTCCTACGAGCAGTACTTC
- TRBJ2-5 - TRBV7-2 CASSLRRLGETQYF TGTGCCAGCAGCTTGCGGAGGCTAGGAGAGACCCAGTACTTC
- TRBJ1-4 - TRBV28 CASSLPGTTTNEKLFF TGTGCCAGCAGTTTGCCCGGGACAACAACTAATGAAAAACTGTTTTTT
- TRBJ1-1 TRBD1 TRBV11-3 CASSPGQGITEAFF TGTGCCAGCAGCCCCGGACAGGGGATCACTGAAGCTTTCTTT
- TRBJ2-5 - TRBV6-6 CASSQDGGLSKTQYF TGTGCCAGCAGCCAAGACGGCGGGCTATCAAAGACCCAGTACTTC
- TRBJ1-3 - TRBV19 CASSLGSAAGNTIYF TGTGCCAGTTCCCTTGGGTCGGCGGCGGGAAACACCATATATTTT
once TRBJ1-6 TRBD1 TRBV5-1 CASSLNTGTGKVSPLHF TGCGCCAGCAGCCTTAATACCGGGACAGGGAAGGTTTCACCCCTCCACTTT
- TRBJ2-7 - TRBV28 CASRLHRAYEQYF TGTGCCAGCAGGCTTCACAGGGCGTACGAGCAGTACTTC
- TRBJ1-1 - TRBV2 CASSERGQANTEAFF TGTGCCAGCAGTGAACGAGGGCAGGCGAACACTGAAGCTTTCTTT
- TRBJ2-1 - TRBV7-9 CASSPLRGNEQFF TGTGCCAGCAGCCCCCTTCGGGGAAATGAGCAGTTCTTC
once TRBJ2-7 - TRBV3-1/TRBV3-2 CASSRPGSGIYEQYF TGTGCCAGCAGCCGGCCGGGGAGCGGCATTTACGAGCAGTACTTC
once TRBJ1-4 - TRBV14 CASSQADGSQGYEKLFF TGTGCCAGCAGCCAAGCGGACGGTAGCCAGGGGTATGAAAAACTGTTTTTT
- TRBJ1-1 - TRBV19 CASSQGNTEAFF TGTGCCAGTAGCCAGGGGAACACTGAAGCTTTCTTT
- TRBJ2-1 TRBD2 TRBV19 CASRTSGVYYNEQFF TGTGCCAGTCGTACTAGCGGGGTTTATTACAATGAGCAGTTCTTC
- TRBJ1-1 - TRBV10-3 CAISDRNRNTEAFF TGTGCCATCAGTGATCGGAACAGGAACACTGAAGCTTTCTTT